This TCR beta chain was profiled in a study of blood T cell repertoires in COVID-19. Study-wide background: Some COVID-19 samples were acute and others convalescent; all came from the United States, Italy and Spain. T cells, B-cell-depleted T cells, or PBMCs supplied cDNA or gDNA.

CDR3 length: 17 residues. The V and J ends lost 4 bases and 0 bases, in that order; junction bases with no gene match: 10. CDR1 is SGHRS and CDR2 is YFSETQ in the germline V gene. Original processing methods: Counts of nucleated cells, estimated from reference gene primer amplification, were obtained. Produced via immunoSEQ multiplex PCR; TCRdb's table is partial and in-frame only. V, J and clone size are those of that table, while D and trimming were read from the DNA. The data show some 200,000 clones, roughly nine tenths seen once. The sample comprised peripheral blood. The chain couples TRBV5-1 to TRBJ2-3; 8 positions agree with TRBD1. The clonotype originates from a man aged 55 to 70 with active or convalescent COVID-19. The CDR3 DNA reads TGCGCCAGCAGCCGCATGTCAGGGGGCTCTAGCACAGATACGCAGTATTTT. This sequence encodes CASSRMSGGSSTDTQYF.